The 13 T cell receptor beta chains reported below all come from one sample, sequenced in a study of regulatory T cells in long-lasting Graves disease (dated by TCRdb to about 2021). Per the publication, the time point label means: persistent/refractory GD, antithyroid drugs over 5 years with positive TRAb. For both TCR sequencing and RNA sequencing, RNA was extracted from PBMCs using TRIzol. Library creation used multiplex PCR. Sequencing relied on an Illumina HiSeq 4000. TCR beta libraries were built with iRepertoire HTBI primers and Arm-PCR amplification of CDR3 regions. The raw public data were reprocessed by TCRdb itself: fastp quality trimming at Q25, MiXCR clonotype calling, in-frame beta chains only. Each entry merges the rows of one CDR3 protein and shows their most common DNA and genes. The sample table shows 360,000 or so distinct CDR3 sequences, and roughly 24% are seen once. Approximately 28% of the sample rests with the top ten.

The sample in question was peripheral blood mononuclear cells (PBMCs), obtained when the disease was refractory, from a patient treated with antithyroid drugs. The receptors were gathered from a woman in her forties with Graves disease. Donor details come from another sample of the same person, matched by shared clones.

V and J are TRBV9 and TRBJ2-3; D ambiguous. V was cut by 4 bases and J by 4 bases, with 19 bases left in between. The CDR3 extends over 16 amino acids. Germline V gives CDR1 SGDLS, CDR2 YYNGEE. As DNA, the CDR3 is TGTGCCAGCAGCCCCGCCTCGGCAAGGAGTGCAGATACGCAGTATTTT. Protein: CASSPASARSADTQYF.

The rearrangement uses TRBV2 and TRBJ2-2; possible D gene TRBD1, 5 bases. V was cut by 7 bases and J by 1 base, with 10 bases left in between. Germline CDR1 reads SNHLY; CDR2 reads FYNNEI. CDR3 length: 14 residues. CDR3 DNA sequence: TGTGCCAGCAAGTCGGACAAGAACACCGGGGAGCTGTTTTTT. Its protein product is CASKSDKNTGELFF. The variable domain in full, with the rest retrieved from reference TRBV2 and TRBJ2-2, is EPEVTQTPSHQVTQMGQEVILRCVPISNHLYFYWYRQILGQKVEFLVSFYNNEISEKSEIFDDQFSVERPDGSNFTLKIRSTKLEDSAMYFCASKSDKNTGELFFGEGSRLTVL.

This clonotype came up many times. The V call is TRBV20-1, the J call TRBJ2-7; D gene uncertain. The CDR3 sequence is 14 residues long. V gave up 6 bases and J gave up 3 bases, with 18 bases separating them. Germline CDR1 is DFQATT and CDR2 is SNEGSKA (reference sequence). CDR3 sequence (DNA): TGCAGTGCGCGACCTTTCGGACCTTACTACGAGCAGTACTTC. Residues: CSARPFGPYYEQYF.

This chain connects TRBV9 to TRBJ2-3, with a possible D match to TRBD2 (5 bases). V lost 1 base and J lost 5, with 14 bases in between. Germline V lookup: CDR1 SGDLS, CDR2 YYNGEE. The CDR3 has 15 amino acids. CDR3 DNA: TGTGCCAGCAGCGTAAACACCTTACGGGGAGATACGCAGTATTTT. As protein: CASSVNTLRGDTQYF.

The rearrangement links TRBV10-3 to TRBJ2-5, with a weak D call TRBD1 (6 bases). Trimming removed 1 base at V and 3 bases at J, with 6 bases between. The CDR3 runs to 13 residues. Germline V gene lookup returns CDR1 ENHRY and CDR2 SYGVKD. CDR3 nucleotides: TGTGCCATCAGTGAGTACAGGGAAGAGACCCAGTACTTC. It codes for CAISEYREETQYF.

The rearrangement joins TRBV7-8 to TRBJ2-7, with D uncertain. This CDR3 spans 16 amino acids. In germline, CDR1 is SGHVS, CDR2 FQNEAQ. V was shortened by 1 base and J by 0 bases, with 13 bases between the two germline ends. Here the CDR3 DNA reads TGTGCCAGCAGCTTAGTTGGATTTAAGAGCTCCTACGAGCAGTACTTC. It encodes CASSLVGFKSSYEQYF.

About this clonotype itself: A much bigger clone sits one base away, suggesting this may be a read error. J is TRBJ1-1 and V is TRBV13; the D gene is possibly TRBD1 (5 bases). Germline V gives CDR1 PRHDT, CDR2 FYEKMQ (reference sequence). The CDR3 is 13 amino acids. V gave up 4 bases and J gave up 3 bases, with 9 bases separating them. The CDR3 here is CASSSGTHTEAFF. CDR3 bases: TGTGCCAGCAGCTCCGGGACCCACACTGAAGCTTTCTTT.

For this clonotype: An end of the junction differs from the germline gene, which may be a read error. V is TRBV6-1 and J is TRBJ2-1; possibly TRBD2 for D (5 bases). The CDR3 is 15 amino acids. From germline, CDR1 is MNHNS and CDR2 SASEGT. For the CDR3, the DNA is TGCGCCAGCAGTGATGCGGGTATAGGATCCAATGAGCAGTTCTTC. This sequence encodes CASSDAGIGSNEQFF.

The DNA for the CDR3 is TGTGCCAGCAGCCAGGGTTTGAGGGATGAAAAACTGTTTTTT. As protein: CASSQGLRDEKLFF. The chain has TRBV14 and TRBJ1-4; D not resolved. V shed 3 bases and J shed 6 bases, with 11 bases lying between them. The CDR3 extends over 14 amino acids. Germline assignment: CDR1 SGHDN and CDR2 FVKESK.

This clonotype came up a few times. This chain joins TRBV7-9 and TRBJ1-1; D is undetermined. Between the trimmed V and J ends, which lost 3 bases and 2 bases, there was a span of 13 bases. Germline V gene data show CDR1 as SEHNR and CDR2 as FQNEAQ (reference sequence). The CDR3 spans 15 residues. CDR3 nucleotides: TGTGCCAGCAGCTTCCACGGAGGGTCCAACACTGAAGCTTTCTTT. Its protein is CASSFHGGSNTEAFF.

This clonotype has a handful of counts. This chain links TRBV7-9 with TRBJ1-1; D is ambiguous. This CDR3 spans 12 amino acids. The V gene's germline CDR1 is SEHNR and CDR2 FQNEAQ (reference sequence). The V gene lost 5 bases and the J gene lost 8 bases, with 12 bases spanning the gap. CDR3 nucleotide sequence: TGTGCCAGCAGCGAGATCGGGAGGGAAGCTTTCTTT. Its protein is CASSEIGREAFF.

This clonotype was counted many times. This chain joins TRBV25-1 and TRBJ1-5, with TRBD1 matching 8 bases. V lost 9 bases and J lost 8; bases outside the gene matches: 12. Germline values: CDR1 MGHDK, CDR2 SYGVNS. The CDR3 length is 14 residues. The CDR3 spells CASAGAGGFEPQHF. CDR3 bases: TGTGCCAGTGCGGGGGCAGGGGGCTTTGAGCCCCAGCATTTT. Supplemented by reference TRBV25-1 and TRBJ1-5, the full variable domain reads EADIYQTPRYLVIGTGKKITLECSQTMGHDKMYWYQQDPGMELHLIHYSYGVNSTEKGDLSSESTVSRIRTEHFPLTLESARPSHTSQYLCASAGAGGFEPQHFGDGTRLSIL.

The chain is built from TRBV5-1 and TRBJ2-5; D is perhaps TRBD2 (7 bases). Germline CDR1 SGHRS, CDR2 YFSETQ. CDR3 length: 14 residues. Trimming took 1 base from V and 4 from J, leaving 11 bases between them. CDR3 sequence (DNA): TGCGCCAGCAGCTTGCCGGGGGGCGGAGAGACCCAGTACTTC. It yields the protein CASSLPGGGETQYF.